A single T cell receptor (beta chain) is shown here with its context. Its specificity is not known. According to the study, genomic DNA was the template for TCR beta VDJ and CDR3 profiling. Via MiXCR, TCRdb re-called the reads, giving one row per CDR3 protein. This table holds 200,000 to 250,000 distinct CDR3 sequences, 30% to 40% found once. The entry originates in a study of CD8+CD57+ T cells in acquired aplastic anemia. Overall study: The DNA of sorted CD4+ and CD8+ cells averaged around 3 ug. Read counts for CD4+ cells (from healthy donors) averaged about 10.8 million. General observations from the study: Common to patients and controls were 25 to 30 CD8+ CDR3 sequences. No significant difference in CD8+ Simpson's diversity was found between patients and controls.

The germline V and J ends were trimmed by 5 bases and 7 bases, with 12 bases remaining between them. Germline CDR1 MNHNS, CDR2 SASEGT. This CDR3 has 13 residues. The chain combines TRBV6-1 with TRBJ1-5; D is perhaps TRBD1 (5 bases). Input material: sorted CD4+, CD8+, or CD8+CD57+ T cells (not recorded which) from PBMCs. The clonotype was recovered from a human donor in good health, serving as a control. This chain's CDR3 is CASSPGRGQPQHF. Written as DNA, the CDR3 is TGTGCCAGCAGTCCAGGTAGGGGACAGCCCCAGCATTTT.